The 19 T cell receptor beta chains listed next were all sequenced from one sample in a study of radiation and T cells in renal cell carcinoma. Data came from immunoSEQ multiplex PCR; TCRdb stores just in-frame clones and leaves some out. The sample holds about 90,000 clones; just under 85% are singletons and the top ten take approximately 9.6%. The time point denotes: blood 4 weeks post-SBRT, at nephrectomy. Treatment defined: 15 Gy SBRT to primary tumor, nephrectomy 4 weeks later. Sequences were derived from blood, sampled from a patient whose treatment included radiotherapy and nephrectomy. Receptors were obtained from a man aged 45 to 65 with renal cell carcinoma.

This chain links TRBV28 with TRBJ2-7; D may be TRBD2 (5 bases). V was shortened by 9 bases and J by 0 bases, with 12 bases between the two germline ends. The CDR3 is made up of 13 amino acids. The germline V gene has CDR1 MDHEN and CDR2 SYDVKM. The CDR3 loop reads CASEPGSSYEQYF. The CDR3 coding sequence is TGTGCCAGTGAACCGGGAAGCTCCTACGAGCAGTACTTC.

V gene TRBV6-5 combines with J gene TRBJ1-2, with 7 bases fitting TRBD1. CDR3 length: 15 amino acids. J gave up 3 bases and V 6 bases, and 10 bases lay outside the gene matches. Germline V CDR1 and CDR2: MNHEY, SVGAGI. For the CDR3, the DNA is TGTGCCAGCAGGGACTCACAGGGGACGGACTATGGCTACACCTTC. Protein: CASRDSQGTDYGYTF.

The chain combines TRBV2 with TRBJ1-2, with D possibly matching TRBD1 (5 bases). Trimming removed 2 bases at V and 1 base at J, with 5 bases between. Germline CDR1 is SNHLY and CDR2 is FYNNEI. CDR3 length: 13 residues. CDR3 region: CASSEQGNYGYTF. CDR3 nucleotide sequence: TGTGCCAGCAGTGAACAGGGTAACTATGGCTACACCTTC.

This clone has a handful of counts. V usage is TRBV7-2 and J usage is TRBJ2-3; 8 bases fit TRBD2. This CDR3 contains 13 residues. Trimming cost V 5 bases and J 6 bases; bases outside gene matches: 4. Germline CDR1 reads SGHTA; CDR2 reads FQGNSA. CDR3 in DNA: TGTGCCAGCAGCGGAGAGCGGGGGGATACGCAGTATTTT. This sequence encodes CASSGERGDTQYF.

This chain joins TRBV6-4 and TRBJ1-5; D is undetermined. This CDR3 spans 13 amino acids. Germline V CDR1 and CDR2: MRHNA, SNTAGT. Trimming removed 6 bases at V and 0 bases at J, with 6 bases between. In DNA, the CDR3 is TGTGCCAGCAGCCGCGATAGCAATCAGCCCCAGCATTTT. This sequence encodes CASSRDSNQPQHF.

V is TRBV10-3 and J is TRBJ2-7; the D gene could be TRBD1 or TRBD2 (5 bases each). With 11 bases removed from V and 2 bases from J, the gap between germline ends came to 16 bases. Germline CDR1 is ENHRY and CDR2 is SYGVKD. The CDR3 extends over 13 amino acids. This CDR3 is CAGGPSPAYEQYF. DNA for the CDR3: TGTGCCGGGGGACCTTCCCCCGCCTACGAGCAGTACTTC.

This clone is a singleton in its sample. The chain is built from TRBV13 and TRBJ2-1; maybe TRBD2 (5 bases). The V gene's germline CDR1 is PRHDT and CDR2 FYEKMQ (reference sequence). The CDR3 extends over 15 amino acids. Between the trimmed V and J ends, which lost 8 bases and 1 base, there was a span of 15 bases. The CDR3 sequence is CASAKRRASYNEQFF. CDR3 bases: TGTGCCAGCGCCAAAAGGCGGGCTTCCTACAATGAGCAGTTCTTC.

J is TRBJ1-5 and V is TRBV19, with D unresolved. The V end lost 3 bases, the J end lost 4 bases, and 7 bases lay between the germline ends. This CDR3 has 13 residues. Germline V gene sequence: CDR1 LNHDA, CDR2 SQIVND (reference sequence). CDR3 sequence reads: CASSIRGNQPQHF. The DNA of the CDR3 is TGTGCCAGTAGTATTCGGGGTAATCAGCCCCAGCATTTT.

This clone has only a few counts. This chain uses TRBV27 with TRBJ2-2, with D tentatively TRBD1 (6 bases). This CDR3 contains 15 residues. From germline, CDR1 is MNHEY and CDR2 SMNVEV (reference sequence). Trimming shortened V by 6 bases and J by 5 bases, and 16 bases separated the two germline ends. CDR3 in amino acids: CASSPRTALTGELFF. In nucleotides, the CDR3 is TGTGCCAGCAGCCCGAGGACAGCTTTGACCGGGGAGCTGTTTTTT.

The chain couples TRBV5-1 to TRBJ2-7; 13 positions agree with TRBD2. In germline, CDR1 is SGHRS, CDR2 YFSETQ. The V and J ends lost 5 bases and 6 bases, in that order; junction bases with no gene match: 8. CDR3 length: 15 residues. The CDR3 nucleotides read TGCGCCAGCAGAAGGCCCGGGACTAGCGGGACCGAGCAGTACTTC. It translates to CASRRPGTSGTEQYF. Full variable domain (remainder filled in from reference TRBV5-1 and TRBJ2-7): KAGVTQTPRYLIKTRGQQVTLSCSPISGHRSVSWYQQTPGQGLQFLFEYFSETQRNKGNFPGRFSGRQFSNSRSEMNVSTLELGDSALYLCASRRPGTSGTEQYFGPGTRLTVT.

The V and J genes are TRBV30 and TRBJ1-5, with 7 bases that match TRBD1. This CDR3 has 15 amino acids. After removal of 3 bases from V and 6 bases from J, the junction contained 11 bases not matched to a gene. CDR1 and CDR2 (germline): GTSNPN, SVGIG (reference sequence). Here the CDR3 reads CAWSENTGEGQPQHF. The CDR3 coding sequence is TGTGCCTGGAGCGAGAATACAGGGGAAGGTCAGCCCCAGCATTTT. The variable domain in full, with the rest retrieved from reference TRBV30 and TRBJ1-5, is SQTIHQWPATLVQPVGSPLSLECTVEGTSNPNLYWYRQAAGRGLQLLFYSVGIGQISSEVPQNLSASRPQDRQFILSSKKLLLSDSGFYLCAWSENTGEGQPQHFGDGTRLSIL.

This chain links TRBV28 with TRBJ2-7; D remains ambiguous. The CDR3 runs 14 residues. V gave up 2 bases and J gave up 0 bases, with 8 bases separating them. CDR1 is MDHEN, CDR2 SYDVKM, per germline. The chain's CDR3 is CASSLVVGSYEQYF. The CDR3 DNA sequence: TGTGCCAGCAGTTTAGTGGTGGGCTCCTACGAGCAGTACTTC.

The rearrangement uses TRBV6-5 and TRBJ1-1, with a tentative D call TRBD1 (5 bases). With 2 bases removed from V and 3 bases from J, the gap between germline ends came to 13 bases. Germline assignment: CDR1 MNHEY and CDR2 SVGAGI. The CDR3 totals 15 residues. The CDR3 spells CASSYAVWGDTEAFF. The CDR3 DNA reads TGTGCCAGCAGTTACGCAGTATGGGGGGACACTGAAGCTTTCTTT.

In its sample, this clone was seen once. CDR3 DNA: TGTGCCAGCAGTGACAGGGGGCTAAAAGCAGCTTTCTTT. This codes for CASSDRGLKAAFF. The J gene is TRBJ1-1, the V gene TRBV6-1; 8 bases line up with TRBD1. The CDR3 extends over 13 amino acids. Germline V gene data show CDR1 as MNHNS and CDR2 as SASEGT. J lost 10 bases, V lost 3 bases, and 7 bases had no gene match.

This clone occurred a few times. The CDR3 region has the DNA TGTGCCAGCAGTCTTTCCAGACAAAACTCAAACATTCAGTACTTC. It codes for CASSLSRQNSNIQYF. The V and J genes are TRBV6-5 and TRBJ2-4, with no clear D. V was clipped by 5 bases and J by 6 bases, with 17 bases between them. The CDR3 is 15 residues long. Germline assignment: CDR1 MNHEY and CDR2 SVGAGI.

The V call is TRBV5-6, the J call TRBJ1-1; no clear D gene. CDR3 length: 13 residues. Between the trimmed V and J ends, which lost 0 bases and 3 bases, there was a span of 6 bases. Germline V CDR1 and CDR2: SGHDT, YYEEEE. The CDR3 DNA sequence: TGTGCCAGCAGCTTGGTACAAGACACTGAAGCTTTCTTT. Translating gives CASSLVQDTEAFF.

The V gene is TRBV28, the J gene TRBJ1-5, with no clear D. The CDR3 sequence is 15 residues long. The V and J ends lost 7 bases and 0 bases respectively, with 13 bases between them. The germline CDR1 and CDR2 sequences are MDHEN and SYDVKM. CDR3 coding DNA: TGTGCCAGCACCGAAAGCGGGGATAGCAATCAGCCCCAGCATTTT. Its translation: CASTESGDSNQPQHF. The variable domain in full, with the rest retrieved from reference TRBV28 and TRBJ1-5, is DVKVTQSSRYLVKRTGEKVFLECVQDMDHENMFWYRQDPGLGLRLIYFSYDVKMKEKGDIPEGYSVSREKKERFSLILESASTNQTSMYLCASTESGDSNQPQHFGDGTRLSIL.

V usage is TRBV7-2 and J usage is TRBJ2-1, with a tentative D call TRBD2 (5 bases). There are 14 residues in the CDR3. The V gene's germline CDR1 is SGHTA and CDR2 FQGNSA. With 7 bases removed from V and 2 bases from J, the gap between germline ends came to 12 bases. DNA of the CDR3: TGTGCCAGCACCCTCAGCGGCACCTACAATGAGCAGTTCTTC. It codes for CASTLSGTYNEQFF.

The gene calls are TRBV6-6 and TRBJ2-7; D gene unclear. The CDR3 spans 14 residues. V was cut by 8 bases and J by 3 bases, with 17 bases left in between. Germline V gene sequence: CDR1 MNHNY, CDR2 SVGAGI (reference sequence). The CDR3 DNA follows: TGTGCCAGCGGCTGGCCTGCGACTGACTACGAGCAGTACTTC. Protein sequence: CASGWPATDYEQYF.